Below, one TCR beta chain is given with its context. These data originate in a study of blood T cell repertoires in COVID-19. Study at large: Both acute and convalescent COVID-19 samples were obtained from the United States, Italy and Spain. From T cells, B-cell-depleted T cells, or PBMCs came the material, which was cDNA or gDNA.

Original analysis: Estimation of nucleated cell counts relied on the amplification of reference gene primers. The data were produced by immunoSEQ multiplex PCR, yet TCRdb's version contains in-frame clones alone and is incomplete. That table supplies the V and J calls and clone size; D and trimming were determined from the DNA. This sample has 30,000 to 35,000 clones; approximately 92% occur once, and the top ten carry approximately 30%. Trimming took off 2 bases at V and 5 bases at J, with 15 bases between the two ends. The CDR3 sequence is 15 residues long. The germline V gene encodes CDR1 SGHDN and CDR2 FVKESK.

The sequenced sample consisted of peripheral blood. This chain connects TRBV14 to TRBJ1-2; perhaps TRBD1 as D (6 bases). The sequence came from an elderly man with acute or convalescent COVID-19. CDR3 residues: CASSQRRGTRYGYTF. DNA of the CDR3: TGTGCCAGCAGCCAACGAAGAGGGACACGGTATGGCTACACCTTC.